This entry describes one T cell receptor (beta chain). The sample belongs to a study of cytomegalovirus exposure and HLA in healthy donors. The PCR ran on 60 Vbeta and 13 Jbeta primers. Some clones are missing from TCRdb's copy, which holds only in-frame ones; the method was immunoSEQ multiplex PCR. The data contain under 150,000 clones, approximately 83% of them singletons. While unrecorded immune exposures were likely, the donors were nominally healthy when sampled. The CDR3 contains 10 residues. The ends were cut back, 8 bases at V and 7 bases at J, with 9 bases in the middle. Germline values: CDR1 MGHDK, CDR2 SYGVNS.

The rearrangement joins TRBV25-1 to TRBJ2-7; TRBD1 is a possible D gene (5 bases). This clonotype was obtained from a male donor in good health and CMV-seronegative. The sample consisted of PBMCs. CDR3 coding DNA: TGTGCCAGCCGCAGGGAAGAGCAGTACTTC. As protein: CASRREEQYF.